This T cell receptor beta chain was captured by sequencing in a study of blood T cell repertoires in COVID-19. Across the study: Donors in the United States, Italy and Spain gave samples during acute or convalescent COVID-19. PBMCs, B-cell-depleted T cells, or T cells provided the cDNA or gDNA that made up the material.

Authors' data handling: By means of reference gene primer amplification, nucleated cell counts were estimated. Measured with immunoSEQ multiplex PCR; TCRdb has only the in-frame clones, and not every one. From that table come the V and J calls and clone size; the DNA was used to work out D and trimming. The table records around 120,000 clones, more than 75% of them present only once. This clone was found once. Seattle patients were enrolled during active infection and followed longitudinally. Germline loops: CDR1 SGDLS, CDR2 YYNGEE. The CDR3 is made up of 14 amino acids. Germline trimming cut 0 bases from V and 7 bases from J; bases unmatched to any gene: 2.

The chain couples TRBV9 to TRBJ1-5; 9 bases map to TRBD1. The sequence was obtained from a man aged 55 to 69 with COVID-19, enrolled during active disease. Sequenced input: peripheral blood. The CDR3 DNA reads TGTGCCAGCAGCGTAGAGGACAGGGGACAGCCCCAGCATTTT. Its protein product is CASSVEDRGQPQHF.